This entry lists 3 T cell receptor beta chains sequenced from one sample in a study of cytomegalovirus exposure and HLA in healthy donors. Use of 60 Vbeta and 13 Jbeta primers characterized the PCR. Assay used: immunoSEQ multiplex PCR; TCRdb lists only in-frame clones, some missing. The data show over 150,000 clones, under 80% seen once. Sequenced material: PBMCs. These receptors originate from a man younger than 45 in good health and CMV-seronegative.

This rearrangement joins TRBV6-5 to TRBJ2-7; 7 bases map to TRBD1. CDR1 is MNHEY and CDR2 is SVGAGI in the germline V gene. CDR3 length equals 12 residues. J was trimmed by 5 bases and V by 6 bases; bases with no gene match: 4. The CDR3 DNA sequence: TGTGCCAGCAGCTTGGGACAGAACGAGCAGTACTTC. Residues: CASSLGQNEQYF.

CDR3 sequence reads: CASSEVGTGWAFF. CDR3 nucleotide sequence: TGTGCCAGCAGTGAAGTTGGGACAGGCTGGGCTTTCTTT. The chain has TRBV2 and TRBJ1-1; 8 bases are shared with TRBD1. J lost 11 bases, V lost 1 base, and 6 bases had no gene match. Germline V CDR1 and CDR2: SNHLY, FYNNEI. This CDR3 is built from 13 residues.

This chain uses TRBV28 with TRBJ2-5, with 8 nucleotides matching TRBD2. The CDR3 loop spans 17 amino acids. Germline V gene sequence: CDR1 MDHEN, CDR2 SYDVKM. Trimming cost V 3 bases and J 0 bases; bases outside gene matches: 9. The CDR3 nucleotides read TGTGCCAGCAGTTTGGGGGGGCGGGGGGCGAACCAAGAGACCCAGTACTTC. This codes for CASSLGGRGANQETQYF. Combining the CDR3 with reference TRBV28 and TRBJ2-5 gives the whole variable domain DVKVTQSSRYLVKRTGEKVFLECVQDMDHENMFWYRQDPGLGLRLIYFSYDVKMKEKGDIPEGYSVSREKKERFSLILESASTNQTSMYLCASSLGGRGANQETQYFGPGTRLLVL.